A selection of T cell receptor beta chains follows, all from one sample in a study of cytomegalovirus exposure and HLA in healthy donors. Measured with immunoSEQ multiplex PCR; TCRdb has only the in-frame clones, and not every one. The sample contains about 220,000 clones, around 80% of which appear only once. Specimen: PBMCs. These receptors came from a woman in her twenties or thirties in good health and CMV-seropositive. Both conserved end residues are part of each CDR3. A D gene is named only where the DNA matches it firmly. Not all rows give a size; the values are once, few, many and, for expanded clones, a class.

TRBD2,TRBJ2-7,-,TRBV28,TGTGCCAGCAATTCGGCCGGGACTAGCGCTTACTACGAGCAGTACTTC,CASNSAGTSAYYEQYF
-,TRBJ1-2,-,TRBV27,TGTGCCAGCAGTTTAAGTTTGTCAAACTATGGCTACACCTTC,CASSLSLSNYGYTF
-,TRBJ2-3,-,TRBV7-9,TGTGCCAGCAGCGCCACTGTAGATACGCAGTATTTT,CASSATVDTQYF
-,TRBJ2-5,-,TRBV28,TGTGCCAGCAGTGAAGAGACCCAGTACTTC,CASSEETQYF
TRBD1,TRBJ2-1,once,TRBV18,TGTGCCAGCTCAACGCCGGGACAGGGGGCGCAGGGTGAGCAGTTCTTC,CASSTPGQGAQGEQFF
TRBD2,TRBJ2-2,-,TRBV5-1,TGCGCCAGCAGCTCGGTCGGAGTGGGGCGGGAGCGAAACGGGGAGCTGTTTTTT,CASSSVGVGRERNGELFF
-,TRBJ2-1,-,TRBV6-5,TGTGCCAGCAGTTACCGGGGAGGAGGCTTTGAGCAGTTCTTC,CASSYRGGGFEQFF
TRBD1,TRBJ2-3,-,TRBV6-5,TGTGCCAGCAGCGGGACAGAACGCACAGATACGCAGTATTTT,CASSGTERTDTQYF
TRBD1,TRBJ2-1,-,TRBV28,TGTGCCACCGGGACAGTCTACAATGAGCAGTTCTTC,CATGTVYNEQFF
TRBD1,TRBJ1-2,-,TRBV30,TGTGCCTGGAGCTCCCGGGACAGGGGGTTAGTCTATGGCTACACCTTC,CAWSSRDRGLVYGYTF
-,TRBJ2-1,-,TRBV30,TGTGCCTGGAAAGACTCTGTCTACAATGAGCAGTTCTTC,CAWKDSVYNEQFF
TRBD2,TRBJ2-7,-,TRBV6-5,TGTGCCAGCAGTTACCAGCGGGAGGACCACGAGCAGTACTTC,CASSYQREDHEQYF
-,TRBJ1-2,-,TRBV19,TGTGCCAGTACCGACCGCAGGGCTAACTATGGCTACACCTTC,CASTDRRANYGYTF
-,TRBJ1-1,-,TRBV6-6,TGTGCCAGCAGTTTTGTCCAGAACACTGAAGCTTTCTTT,CASSFVQNTEAFF
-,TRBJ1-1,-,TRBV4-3,TGCGCCAGCAGCCAAGTGGCGGGCAACCGAAGGGAAGCTTTCTTT,CASSQVAGNRREAFF
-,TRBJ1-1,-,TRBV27,TGTGCCAGCAGTCGACCCGGAGGGTACACTGAAGCTTTCTTT,CASSRPGGYTEAFF
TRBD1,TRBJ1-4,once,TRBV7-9,TGTGCCAGCAGCTTACCACAGCCGGGACAGAGGAATGAAAAACTGTTTTTT,CASSLPQPGQRNEKLFF
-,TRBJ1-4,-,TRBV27,TGTGCCAGCAGTTCCGGATGGGCTGAAAAACTGTTTTTT,CASSSGWAEKLFF
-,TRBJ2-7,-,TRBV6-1,TGTGCCAGCAGTCTTACTGGGACCGGCGAATACGAGCAGTACTTC,CASSLTGTGEYEQYF
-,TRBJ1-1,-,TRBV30,TGTGCCTGGAGTGTCCCGAATCGGATTTTAAGGGGCACTGAAGCTTTCTTT,CAWSVPNRILRGTEAFF
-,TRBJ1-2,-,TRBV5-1,TGCGCCAGCAGAGGCTGGCAGGGAGGCAACTATGGCTACACCTTC,CASRGWQGGNYGYTF
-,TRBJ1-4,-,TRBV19,TGTGCCAGTAGTAGTCGAAAAGTTGCAACTAATGAAAAACTGTTTTTT,CASSSRKVATNEKLFF
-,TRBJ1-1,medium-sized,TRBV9,TGTGCCAGCAGCGTAGAGGGACTGGGACGCAACCCTGAAGCTTTCTTT,CASSVEGLGRNPEAFF
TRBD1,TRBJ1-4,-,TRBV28,TGTGCTTCAAGGGGGCGCCCTGAAAAACTGTTTTTT,CASRGRPEKLFF
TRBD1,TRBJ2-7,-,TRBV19,TGTGCCAGTAGGCGGACAGGGGGCTCCTACGAGCAGTACTTC,CASRRTGGSYEQYF
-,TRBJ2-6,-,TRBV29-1,TGCAGCGTCGTCCGAGGAAAGGATAGCTCTGGGGCCAACGTCCTGACTTTC,CSVVRGKDSSGANVLTF
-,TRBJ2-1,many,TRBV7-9,TGTGCCAGCAGCTCGCTCCGATCGGCGGACGGAGACAATGAGCAGTTCTTC,CASSSLRSADGDNEQFF
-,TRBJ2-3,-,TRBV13,TGTGCCAGCAGCTCAAACGGGGTTGTAGCGAAAAGCACAGATACGCAGTATTTT,CASSSNGVVAKSTDTQYF
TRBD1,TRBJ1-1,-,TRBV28,TGTGCCAGCAGTTTATACGGACAGGGGATGAACACTGAAGCTTTCTTT,CASSLYGQGMNTEAFF
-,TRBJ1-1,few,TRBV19,TGTGCCAGTAGTCCTCTGAACACTGAAGCTTTCTTT,CASSPLNTEAFF
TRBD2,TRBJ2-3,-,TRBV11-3,TGTGCCAGCAGCCCCTGGGGGGGAGGCACAGATACGCAGTATTTT,CASSPWGGGTDTQYF
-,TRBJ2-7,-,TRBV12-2,TGTGCAAGTCGCTTATCAATAGCGGGAGAGGGAACCTACGAGCAGTACTTC,CASRLSIAGEGTYEQYF
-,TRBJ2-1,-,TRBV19,TGTGCCAGTAGTATGGTACCAGGCAAAAGCTCCTACAATGAGCAGTTCTTC,CASSMVPGKSSYNEQFF
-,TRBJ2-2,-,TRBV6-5,TGTGCCAGCAGTTACTCCTGGACCGGGGAGCTGTTTTTT,CASSYSWTGELFF
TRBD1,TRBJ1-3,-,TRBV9,TGTGCCAGCAGCGGACACAGGGGGCGAGGAAACACCATATATTTT,CASSGHRGRGNTIYF
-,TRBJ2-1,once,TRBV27,TGTGCCAGCAGTTTAAGCCCCACCAATGAGCAGTTCTTC,CASSLSPTNEQFF
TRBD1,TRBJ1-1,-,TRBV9,TGTGCCAGCAGCGTTCTCGGGACAGAGAACACTGAAGCTTTCTTT,CASSVLGTENTEAFF
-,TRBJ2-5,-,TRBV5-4,TGTGCCAGCAGCGCCGGACTCCCCCTCTTGCAGACCCAGTACTTC,CASSAGLPLLQTQYF
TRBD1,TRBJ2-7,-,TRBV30,TGTGCCTGGAGTACCGGGACAGGGGTTTACGAGCAGTACTTC,CAWSTGTGVYEQYF
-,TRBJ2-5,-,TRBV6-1,TGTGCCAGCAGTGAGCGGCAGGGAGAGACCCAGTACTTC,CASSERQGETQYF
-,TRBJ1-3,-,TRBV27,TGTGCCAGCAGCCCCGGTCCGAGCTCTGGAAACACCATATATTTT,CASSPGPSSGNTIYF
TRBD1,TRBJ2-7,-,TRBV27,TGTGCCAGCAGTTTCAGGGGGATCTACGAGCAGTACTTC,CASSFRGIYEQYF
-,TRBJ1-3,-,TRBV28,TGTGCCAGCAGTTCCACAGTATCAGTCTCTGGAAACACCATATATTTT,CASSSTVSVSGNTIYF
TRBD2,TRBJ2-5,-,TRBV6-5,TGTGCCAGCAGTTACTCGAAGGCTAGCGGCCAAGAGACCCAGTACTTC,CASSYSKASGQETQYF
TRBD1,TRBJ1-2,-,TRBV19,TGTGCCAGTTTGACAGGGAGAGGCTACACCTTC,CASLTGRGYTF
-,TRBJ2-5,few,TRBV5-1,TGCGCCAGCAGCTTGCTAGGGAGTCAAGAGACCCAGTACTTC,CASSLLGSQETQYF
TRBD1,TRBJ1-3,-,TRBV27,TGTGCCAGCAGTCCCAAGACAGGGGGCATACCGAGCGGAAACACCATATATTTT,CASSPKTGGIPSGNTIYF
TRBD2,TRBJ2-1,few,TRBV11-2,TGTGCCAGCAGCTTCACCCTCGGGAGGGGTAGGCAGTTCTTC,CASSFTLGRGRQFF
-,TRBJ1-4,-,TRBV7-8,TGTGCCAGCACCTCAGGACAGTTTAATGAAAAACTGTTTTTT,CASTSGQFNEKLFF